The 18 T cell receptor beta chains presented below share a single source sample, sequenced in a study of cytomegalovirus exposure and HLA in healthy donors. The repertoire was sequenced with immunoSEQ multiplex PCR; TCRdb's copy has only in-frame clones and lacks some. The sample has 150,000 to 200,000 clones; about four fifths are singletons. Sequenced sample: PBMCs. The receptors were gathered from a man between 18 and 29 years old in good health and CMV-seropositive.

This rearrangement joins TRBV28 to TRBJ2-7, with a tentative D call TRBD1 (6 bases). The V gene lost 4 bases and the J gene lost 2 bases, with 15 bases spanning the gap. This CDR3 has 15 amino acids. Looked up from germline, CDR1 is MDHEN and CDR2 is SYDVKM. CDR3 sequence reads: CASSSPFRGPYEQYF. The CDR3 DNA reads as TGTGCCAGCAGTTCCCCGTTCAGGGGTCCCTACGAGCAGTACTTC.

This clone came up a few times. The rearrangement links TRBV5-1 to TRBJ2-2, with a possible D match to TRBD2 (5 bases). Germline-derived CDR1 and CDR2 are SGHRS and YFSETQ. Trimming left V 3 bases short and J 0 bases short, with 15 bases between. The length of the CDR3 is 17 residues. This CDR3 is CASSSGETLTNTGELFF. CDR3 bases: TGCGCCAGCAGCTCCGGGGAAACTCTAACGAACACCGGGGAGCTGTTTTTT.

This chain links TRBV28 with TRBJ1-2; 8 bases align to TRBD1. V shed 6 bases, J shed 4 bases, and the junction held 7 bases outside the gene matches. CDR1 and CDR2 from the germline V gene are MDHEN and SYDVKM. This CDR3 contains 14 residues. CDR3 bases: TGTGCCAGCAGCTCCGGACAGGGAATCTATGGCTACACCTTC. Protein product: CASSSGQGIYGYTF.

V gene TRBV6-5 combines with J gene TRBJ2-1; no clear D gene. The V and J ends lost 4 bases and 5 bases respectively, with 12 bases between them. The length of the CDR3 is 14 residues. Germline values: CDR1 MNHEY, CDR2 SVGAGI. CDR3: CASSFSGSHNEQFF. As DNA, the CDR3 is TGTGCCAGCAGTTTTTCGGGTTCTCACAATGAGCAGTTCTTC.

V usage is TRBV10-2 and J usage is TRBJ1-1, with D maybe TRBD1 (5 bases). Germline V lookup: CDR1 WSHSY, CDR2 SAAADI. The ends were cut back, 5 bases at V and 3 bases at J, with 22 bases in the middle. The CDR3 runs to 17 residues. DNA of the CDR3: TGCGCCAGCAGTATGCCGCAGGGATTAGTTAGGGACACTGAAGCTTTCTTT. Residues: CASSMPQGLVRDTEAFF.

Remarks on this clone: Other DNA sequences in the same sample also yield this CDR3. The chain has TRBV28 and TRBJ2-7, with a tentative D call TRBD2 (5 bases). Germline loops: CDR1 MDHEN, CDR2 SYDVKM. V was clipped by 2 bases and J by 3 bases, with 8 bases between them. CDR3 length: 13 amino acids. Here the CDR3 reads CASSLGRDYEQYF. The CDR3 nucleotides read TGTGCCAGCAGTTTAGGCCGGGACTACGAGCAGTACTTC.

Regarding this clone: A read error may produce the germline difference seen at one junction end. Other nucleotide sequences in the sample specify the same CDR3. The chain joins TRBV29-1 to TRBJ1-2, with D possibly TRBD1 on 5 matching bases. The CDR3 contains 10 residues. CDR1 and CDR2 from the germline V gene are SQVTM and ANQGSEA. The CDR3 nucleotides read TGCAGCGTTCCAGGGTTTGGCTACACCTTT. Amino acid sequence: CSVPGFGYTF.

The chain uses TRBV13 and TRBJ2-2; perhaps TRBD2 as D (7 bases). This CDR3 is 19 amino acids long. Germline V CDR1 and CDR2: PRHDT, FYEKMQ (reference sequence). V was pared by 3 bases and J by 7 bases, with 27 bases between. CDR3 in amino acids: CASSFVAGQSGTGGGELFF. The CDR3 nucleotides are TGTGCCAGCAGCTTCGTCGCCGGACAGAGCGGGACCGGAGGCGGGGAGCTGTTTTTT.

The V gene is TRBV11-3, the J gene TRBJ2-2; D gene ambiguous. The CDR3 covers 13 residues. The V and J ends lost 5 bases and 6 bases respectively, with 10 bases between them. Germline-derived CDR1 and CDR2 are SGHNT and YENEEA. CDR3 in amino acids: CASSPSRAGELFF. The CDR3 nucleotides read TGTGCCAGCAGCCCGTCTCGAGCCGGGGAGCTGTTTTTT.

The CDR3, as DNA: TGTGCCAGCAGCTTCGATACAGTCAATCAGCCCCAGCATTTT. It encodes CASSFDTVNQPQHF. The chain links TRBV7-2 to TRBJ1-5; no clear D. The CDR3 contains 14 residues. CDR1 and CDR2 (germline): SGHTA, FQGNSA. V lost 3 bases to trimming and J lost 3 bases, with 9 bases between them.

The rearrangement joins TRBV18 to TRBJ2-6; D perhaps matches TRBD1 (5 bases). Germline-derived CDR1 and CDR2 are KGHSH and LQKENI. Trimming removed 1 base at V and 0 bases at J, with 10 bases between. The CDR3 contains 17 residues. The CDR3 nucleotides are TGTGCCAGCTCACCACTGGGGCCGAGCTCTGGGGCCAACGTCCTGACTTTC. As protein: CASSPLGPSSGANVLTF.

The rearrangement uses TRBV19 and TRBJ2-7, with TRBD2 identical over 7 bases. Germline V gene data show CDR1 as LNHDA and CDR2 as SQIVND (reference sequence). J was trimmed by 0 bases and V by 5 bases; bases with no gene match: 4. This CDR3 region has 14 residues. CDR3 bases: TGTGCCAGTAGTGCAGCTAGCGGCTCCTACGAGCAGTACTTC. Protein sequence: CASSAASGSYEQYF.

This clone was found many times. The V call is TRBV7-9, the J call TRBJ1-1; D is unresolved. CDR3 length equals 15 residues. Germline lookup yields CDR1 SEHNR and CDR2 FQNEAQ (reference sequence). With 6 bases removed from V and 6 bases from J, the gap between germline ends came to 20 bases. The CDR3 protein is CASSTPAAGGSEAFF. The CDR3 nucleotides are TGTGCCAGCAGTACCCCAGCCGCGGGTGGGTCTGAAGCTTTCTTT.

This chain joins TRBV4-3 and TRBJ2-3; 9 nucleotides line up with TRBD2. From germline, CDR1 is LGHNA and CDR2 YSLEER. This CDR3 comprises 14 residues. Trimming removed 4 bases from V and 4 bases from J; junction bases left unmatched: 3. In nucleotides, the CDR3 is TGCGCCAGCAGCCGGGTAGCGGGAGCAGATACGCAGTATTTT. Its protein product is CASSRVAGADTQYF.

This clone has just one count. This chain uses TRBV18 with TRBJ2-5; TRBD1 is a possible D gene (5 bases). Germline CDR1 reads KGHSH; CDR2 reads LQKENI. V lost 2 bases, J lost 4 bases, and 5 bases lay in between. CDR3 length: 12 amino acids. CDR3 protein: CASSPGAETQYF. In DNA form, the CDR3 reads TGTGCCAGCTCACCAGGGGCAGAGACCCAGTACTTC.

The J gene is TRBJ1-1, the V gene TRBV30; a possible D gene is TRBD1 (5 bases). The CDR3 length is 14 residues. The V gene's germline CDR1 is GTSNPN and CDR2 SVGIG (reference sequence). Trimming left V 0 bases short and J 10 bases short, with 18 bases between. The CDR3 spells CAWSVLGGLDVAFF. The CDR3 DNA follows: TGTGCCTGGAGTGTACTGGGGGGACTCGACGTAGCTTTCTTT. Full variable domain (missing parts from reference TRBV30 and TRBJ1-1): SQTIHQWPATLVQPVGSPLSLECTVEGTSNPNLYWYRQAAGRGLQLLFYSVGIGQISSEVPQNLSASRPQDRQFILSSKKLLLSDSGFYLCAWSVLGGLDVAFFGQGTRLTVV.

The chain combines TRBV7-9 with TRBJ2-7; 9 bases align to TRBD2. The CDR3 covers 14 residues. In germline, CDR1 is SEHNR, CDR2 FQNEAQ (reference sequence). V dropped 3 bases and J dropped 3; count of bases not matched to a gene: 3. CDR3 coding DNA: TGTGCCAGCAGCTTTTCTAGCGGGAACTACGAGCAGTACTTC. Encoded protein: CASSFSSGNYEQYF.

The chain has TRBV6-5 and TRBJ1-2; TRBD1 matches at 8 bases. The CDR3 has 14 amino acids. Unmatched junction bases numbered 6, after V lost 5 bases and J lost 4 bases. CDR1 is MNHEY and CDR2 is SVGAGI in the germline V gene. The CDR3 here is CASSRTGRTYGYTF. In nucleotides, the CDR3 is TGTGCCAGCAGTAGGACAGGGAGGACCTATGGCTACACCTTC.